This TCR beta chain was recovered during a study of T cell responses to AZD1222 COVID-19 vaccine (dated by TCRdb to about 2021). Regarding the research as a whole: TCR sequencing was performed for some 250 trial participants, of whom roughly 200 were given two doses of AZD1222 and 26 were given two doses of MenACWY control vaccine. Trial participants were enrolled into age subgroups of 18-55, 56-69 and 70-plus years, which contained approximately 150, 28 and 58 TCR-sequenced participants, respectively. Results and caveats for the whole study, not just this receptor: Spike-specific TCR breadth and depth rose significantly after two AZD1222 doses compared with day 0 and with MenACWY recipients. CD4 TCRs associated with the vaccine covered the entire spike protein, and the dominant responses were in regions 160-218 and 743-854. In the small 56-69-year group, the increase in depth fell short of significance, most likely because of low power. Participants were mostly white British and included more females than males, and it was suggested by the authors that clonal diversity may have been underestimated. Conclusions about previously exposed vaccinees were limited because only six AZD1222 recipients were SARS-CoV-2 seropositive at baseline. Nearly half of unique spike-specific TCRs reportedly recognized epitopes outside regions mutated in the B.1.351 and B.1.1.7 variants. Because no day 14 peak-response samples were available, repertoires were characterized only after the peak T cell response.

The time point label corresponds to: baseline before first vaccination. The treatment or condition label here, explained by the study, means: meningococcal conjugate vaccine given as trial control. Samples from vaccinated people were obtained from the UK trials COV001 and COV002, which included a single-blind randomized controlled phase 2/3 trial of AZD1222 (ChAdOx1 nCoV-19) in healthy adults. For TCRbeta chain sequencing, PBMC samples were collected from trial participants at day 0 and at day 28 after the second dose. V ends up 8 bases short and J 6 bases short, with an unmatched junction base count of 8. The CDR3 starts with the cysteine, ends with the phenylalanine, and has 15 residues. Solely the CDR3 DNA is kept, with 45 bases framed from the first base. Sequences SNHLY (CDR1) and FYNNEI (CDR2) are obtained from the germline V gene. The CDR3 regions of human TCRbeta chains were analyzed by immunosequencing. On the study's bioinformatics: Repertoire TCRs were checked for matches against a reference library of SARS-CoV-2-specific TCRs that had been generated using the MIRA antigen-specificity platform. Breadth meant the fraction of unique TCRs that were SARS-CoV-2-associated, whereas depth meant the fraction of total T cells that were SARS-CoV-2-associated. Each spike-specific TCR was assigned to its reactive spike region and to a CD4 or CD8 class using the MIRA data. Log10-transformed breadth and depth values were compared by one-way ANOVA with Sidak's multiple comparisons tests. Here the immuneACCESS table is served through TCRdb, limited to in-frame sequences with V and J called. Missing clones are a known gap in these copies; in checked studies unresolved V genes cover under half, and the rest lacks a known reason. D and trimming come from the DNA, and the V and J calls and clone size come from that table. This sample holds roughly 120,000 clones; approximately 88% were observed only once. Together, the top ten hold about 19% of the sample.

Comment on this clone: Its target antigen remains unknown. Base qualities were left out, and no much larger clone turns up one base away.

This receptor was obtained from an adult in good health. The specimen was peripheral blood, collected on day 0 of MenACWY control vaccination. The sequence links TRBV2 to TRBJ2-1; TRBD1 fits 12 bases in the junction. The CDR3 corresponds to CASEPGGQGANEQFF. The nucleotide sequence is given as TGTGCCAGCGAGCCTGGGGGACAGGGGGCCAATGAGCAGTTCTTC.